This record covers a single T cell receptor beta chain. What it binds is not known. The diagnostic criteria were recently defined, and patients with Susac syndrome met them for definite or probable disease. The data belong to a study of CD8 T cells in Susac syndrome. About the research overall: The Susac syndrome patients were therapy-naive, on corticosteroids, or on intravenous immunoglobulin alone at blood draw. General study results and limits: In total CD8+ repertoires, 15 to 20 Susac-specific public clones were detected, and CD8+ TEMRA repertoires contained four to six. The study recognized that the number of individuals in its TCR sequencing and HLA analysis was relatively small.

The RNA input was 0.5 to 1 ug, and it was reverse transcribed with random hexamers. One entry per CDR3 protein results from TCRdb running MiXCR on the immunoSEQ multiplex PCR reads. Among about 100,000 distinct CDR3 sequences listed, about 95% were seen once. Deletions cut 7 bases from V and 2 bases from J, with 11 bases between. CDR3 length equals 13 residues. The sample taken for sequencing was CD8+ T cells from PBMCs. This receptor was identified in a human donor with Susac syndrome. V gene TRBV12-3 or TRBV12-4 combines with J gene TRBJ1-2; D is unresolved. The CDR3: CASTPRGNYGYTF. In nucleotides, the CDR3 is TGTGCCAGCACCCCGCGAGGGAACTATGGCTACACCTTC.